Below, one T cell receptor (beta chain) is given with its context. Its antigen is not known. These data are taken from a study of post-analysis software for immune sequencing data. Study results and limitations: Significantly decreased normalized Chao1 diversity was recorded for multiple sclerosis patients relative to controls. The five TRBV segments detected at higher frequency in patients than in controls included TRBV5-6, TRBV5-1 and TRBV20-1.

Presence of unique molecular identifiers characterized the TCR beta cDNA libraries. MiXCR was run by TCRdb on the PCR reads, yielding one entry per CDR3 protein. Altogether hundreds of thousands of distinct CDR3 sequences are present, roughly 29% being singletons, with the ten largest covering approximately 0.55%. V gave up 7 bases and J gave up 4 bases, with 13 bases separating them. Germline V lookup: CDR1 SQVTM, CDR2 ANQGSEA. The CDR3 has 12 residues. The sequence was obtained from a girl aged 10 to 17 with multiple sclerosis. This chain links TRBV29-1 with TRBJ1-1; weak D call: TRBD1 (6 bases). What was sequenced was blood. The CDR3 is CSGEGGVTEAFF. In DNA form, the CDR3 reads TGCAGCGGTGAGGGGGGTGTCACTGAAGCTTTCTTT.